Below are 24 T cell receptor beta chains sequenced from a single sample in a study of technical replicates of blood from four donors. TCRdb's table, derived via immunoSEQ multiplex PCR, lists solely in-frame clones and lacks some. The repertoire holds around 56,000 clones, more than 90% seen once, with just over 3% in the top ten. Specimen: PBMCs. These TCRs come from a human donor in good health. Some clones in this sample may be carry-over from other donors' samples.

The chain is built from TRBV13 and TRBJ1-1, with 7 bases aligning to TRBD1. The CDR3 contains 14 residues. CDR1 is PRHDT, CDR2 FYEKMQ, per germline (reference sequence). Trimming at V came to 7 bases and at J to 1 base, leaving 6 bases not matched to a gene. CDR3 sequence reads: CASIGRGTNTEAFF. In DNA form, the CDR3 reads TGTGCCAGCATTGGCAGGGGGACGAACACTGAAGCTTTCTTT.

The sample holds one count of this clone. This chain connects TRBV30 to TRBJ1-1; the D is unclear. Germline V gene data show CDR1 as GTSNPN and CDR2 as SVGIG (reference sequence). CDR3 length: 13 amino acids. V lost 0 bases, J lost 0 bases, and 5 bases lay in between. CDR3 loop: CAWSVQVNTEAFF. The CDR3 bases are TGTGCCTGGAGTGTACAAGTGAACACTGAAGCTTTCTTT.

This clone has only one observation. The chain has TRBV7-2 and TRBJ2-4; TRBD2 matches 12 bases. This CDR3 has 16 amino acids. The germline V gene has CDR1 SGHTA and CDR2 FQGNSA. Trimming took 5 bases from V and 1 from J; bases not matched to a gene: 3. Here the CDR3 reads CASSNTSGGAKNIQYF. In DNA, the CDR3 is TGTGCCAGCAGCAATACTAGCGGGGGGGCCAAAAACATTCAGTACTTC.

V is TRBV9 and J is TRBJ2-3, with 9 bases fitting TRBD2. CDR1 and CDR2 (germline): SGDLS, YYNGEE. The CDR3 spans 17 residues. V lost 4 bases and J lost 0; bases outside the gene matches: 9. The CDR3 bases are TGTGCCAGCAGCCCAGCCACGACTAGCGGAAGCACAGATACGCAGTATTTT. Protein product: CASSPATTSGSTDTQYF.

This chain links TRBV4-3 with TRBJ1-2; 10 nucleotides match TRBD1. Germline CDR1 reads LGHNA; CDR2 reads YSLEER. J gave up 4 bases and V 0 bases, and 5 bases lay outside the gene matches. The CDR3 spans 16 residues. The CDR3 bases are TGCGCCAGCAGCCAAGATTCCTGGACAGGGGGCTATGGCTACACCTTC. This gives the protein CASSQDSWTGGYGYTF.

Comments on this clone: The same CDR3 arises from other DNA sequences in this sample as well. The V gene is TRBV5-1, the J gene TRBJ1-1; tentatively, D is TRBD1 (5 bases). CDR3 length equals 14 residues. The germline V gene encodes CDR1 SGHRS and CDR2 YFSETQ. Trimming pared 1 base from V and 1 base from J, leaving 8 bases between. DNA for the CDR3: TGCGCCAGCAGCTTGCAGGGAGGGAACACTGAAGCTTTCTTT. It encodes CASSLQGGNTEAFF.

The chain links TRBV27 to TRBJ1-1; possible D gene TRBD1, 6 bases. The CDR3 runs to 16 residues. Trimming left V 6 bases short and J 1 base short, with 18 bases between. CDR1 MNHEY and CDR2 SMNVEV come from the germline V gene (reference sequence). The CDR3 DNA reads TGTGCCAGCAGAGGACAGACCTATAAGAGGAACACTGAAGCTTTCTTT. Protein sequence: CASRGQTYKRNTEAFF.

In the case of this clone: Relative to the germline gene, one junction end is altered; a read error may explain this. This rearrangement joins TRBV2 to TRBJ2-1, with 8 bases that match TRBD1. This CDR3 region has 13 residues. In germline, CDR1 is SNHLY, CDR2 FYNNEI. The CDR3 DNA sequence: TGTGCCAGCACCTCTGGAGTGTCAGGGGGCTTGATCTTC. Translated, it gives CASTSGVSGGLIF.

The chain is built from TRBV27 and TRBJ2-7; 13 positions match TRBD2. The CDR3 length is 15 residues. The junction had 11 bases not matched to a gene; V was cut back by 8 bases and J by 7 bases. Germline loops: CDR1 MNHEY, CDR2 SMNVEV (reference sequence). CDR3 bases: TGTGCCAGCTGCAAACTAGCGGGAGGGCCTCGGGAGCAGTACTTC. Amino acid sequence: CASCKLAGGPREQYF.

The CDR3 DNA reads as TGCAGTCGCGGCGACTTTAATACGCAGTATTTT. The encoded protein is CSRGDFNTQYF. The chain carries TRBV20-1 and TRBJ2-3, with D hard to call. The V end lost 8 bases, the J end lost 7 bases, and 13 bases lay between the germline ends. Germline values: CDR1 DFQATT, CDR2 SNEGSKA (reference sequence). The CDR3 sequence is 11 residues long.

The CDR3 DNA sequence: TGTGCCAGCAGTGACTCGGCCAGCGGCTCCTACAATGAGCAGTTCTTC. Its translation is CASSDSASGSYNEQFF. The chain has TRBV6-4 and TRBJ2-1; D may be TRBD2 (5 bases). Germline V gives CDR1 MRHNA, CDR2 SNTAGT. V lost 0 bases and J lost 0, with 9 bases in between. The CDR3 sequence is 16 residues long.

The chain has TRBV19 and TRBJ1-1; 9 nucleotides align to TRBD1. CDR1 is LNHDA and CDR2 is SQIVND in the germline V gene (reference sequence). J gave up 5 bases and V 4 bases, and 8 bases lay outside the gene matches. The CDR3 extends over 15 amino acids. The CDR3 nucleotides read TGTGCCAGTAGTAGAACGGGACAGGGTGGGACTGAAGCTTTCTTT. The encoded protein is CASSRTGQGGTEAFF.

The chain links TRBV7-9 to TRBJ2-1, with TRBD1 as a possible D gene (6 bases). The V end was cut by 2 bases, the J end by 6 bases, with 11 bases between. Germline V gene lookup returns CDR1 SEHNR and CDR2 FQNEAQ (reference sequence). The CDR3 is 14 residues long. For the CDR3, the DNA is TGTGCCAGCAGCTTACCCTGGGGGCCCAATGAGCAGTTCTTC. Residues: CASSLPWGPNEQFF.

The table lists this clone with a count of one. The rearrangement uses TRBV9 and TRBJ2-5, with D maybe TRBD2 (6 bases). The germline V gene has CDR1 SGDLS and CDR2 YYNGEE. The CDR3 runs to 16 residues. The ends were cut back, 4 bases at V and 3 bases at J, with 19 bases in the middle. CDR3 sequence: CASSPRWGVTEETQYF. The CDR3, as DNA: TGTGCCAGCAGCCCACGATGGGGGGTTACAGAAGAGACCCAGTACTTC.

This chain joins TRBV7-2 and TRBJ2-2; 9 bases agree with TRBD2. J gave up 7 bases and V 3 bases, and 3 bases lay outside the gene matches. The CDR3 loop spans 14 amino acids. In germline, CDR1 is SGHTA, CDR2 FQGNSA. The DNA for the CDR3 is TGTGCCAGCAGCTTCCTAGCGGGGAACGGGGAGCTGTTTTTT. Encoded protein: CASSFLAGNGELFF.

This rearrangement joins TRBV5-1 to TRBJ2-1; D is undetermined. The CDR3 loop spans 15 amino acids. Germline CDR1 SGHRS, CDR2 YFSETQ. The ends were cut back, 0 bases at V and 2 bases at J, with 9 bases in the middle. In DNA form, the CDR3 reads TGCGCCAGCAGCTTGGGTGTGGAGCCCTACAATGAGCAGTTCTTC. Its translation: CASSLGVEPYNEQFF.

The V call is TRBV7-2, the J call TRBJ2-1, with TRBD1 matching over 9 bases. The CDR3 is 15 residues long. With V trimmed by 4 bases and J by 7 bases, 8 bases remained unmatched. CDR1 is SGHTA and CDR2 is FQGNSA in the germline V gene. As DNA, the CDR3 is TGTGCCAGCAGCTCAAACAGGGGGCAGGCGAATGAGCAGTTCTTC. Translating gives CASSSNRGQANEQFF.

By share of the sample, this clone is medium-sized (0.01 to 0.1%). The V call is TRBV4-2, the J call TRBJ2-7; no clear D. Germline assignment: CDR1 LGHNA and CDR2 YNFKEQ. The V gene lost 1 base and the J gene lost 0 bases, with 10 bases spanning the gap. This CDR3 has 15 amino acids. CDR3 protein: CASSQAPDSSYEQYF. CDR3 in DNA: TGTGCCAGCAGCCAAGCTCCAGATTCCTCCTACGAGCAGTACTTC.

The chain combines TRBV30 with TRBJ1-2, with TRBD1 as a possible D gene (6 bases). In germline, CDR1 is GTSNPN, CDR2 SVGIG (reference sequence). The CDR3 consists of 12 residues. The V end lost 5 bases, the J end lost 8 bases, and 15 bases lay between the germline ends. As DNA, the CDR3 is TGTGCCTGGGGGGGGGCCCTAGGGGGCTACACCTTC. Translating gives CAWGGALGGYTF.

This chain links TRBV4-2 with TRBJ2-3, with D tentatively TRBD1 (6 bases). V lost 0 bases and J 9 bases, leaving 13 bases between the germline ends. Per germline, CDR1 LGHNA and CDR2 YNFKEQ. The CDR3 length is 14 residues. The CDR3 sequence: CASSQDQGQGTQYF. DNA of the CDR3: TGTGCCAGCAGCCAAGATCAAGGCCAGGGGACGCAGTATTTT.

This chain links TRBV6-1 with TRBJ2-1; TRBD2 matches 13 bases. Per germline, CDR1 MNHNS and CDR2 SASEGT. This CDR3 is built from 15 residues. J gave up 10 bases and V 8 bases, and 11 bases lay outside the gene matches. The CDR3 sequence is CASGGMTSGRLEQFF. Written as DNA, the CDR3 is TGTGCCAGCGGGGGGATGACTAGCGGGAGGTTGGAGCAGTTCTTC.

CDR3 in amino acids: CASSPGTSGTLFNNEQFF. The CDR3 region has the DNA TGTGCCAGTAGCCCCGGGACTAGCGGGACCCTTTTTAACAATGAGCAGTTCTTC. The chain recombines TRBV19 with TRBJ2-1, with TRBD2 matching over 13 bases. Germline loops: CDR1 LNHDA, CDR2 SQIVND (reference sequence). This CDR3 has 18 amino acids. V dropped 6 bases and J dropped 5; count of bases not matched to a gene: 13.

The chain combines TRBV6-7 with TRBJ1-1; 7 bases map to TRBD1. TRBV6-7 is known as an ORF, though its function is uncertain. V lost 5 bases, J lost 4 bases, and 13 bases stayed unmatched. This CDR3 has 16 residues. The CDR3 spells CASSTDRAPGGTEAFF. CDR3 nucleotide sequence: TGTGCCAGCAGTACCGACAGGGCCCCCGGGGGCACTGAAGCTTTCTTT.

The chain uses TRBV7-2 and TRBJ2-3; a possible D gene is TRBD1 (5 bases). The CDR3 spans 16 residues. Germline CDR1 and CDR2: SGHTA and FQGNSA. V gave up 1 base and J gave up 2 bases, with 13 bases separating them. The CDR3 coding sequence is TGTGCCAGCAGCTTAGTGGGCACAGGATTCACAGATACGCAGTATTTT. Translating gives CASSLVGTGFTDTQYF.